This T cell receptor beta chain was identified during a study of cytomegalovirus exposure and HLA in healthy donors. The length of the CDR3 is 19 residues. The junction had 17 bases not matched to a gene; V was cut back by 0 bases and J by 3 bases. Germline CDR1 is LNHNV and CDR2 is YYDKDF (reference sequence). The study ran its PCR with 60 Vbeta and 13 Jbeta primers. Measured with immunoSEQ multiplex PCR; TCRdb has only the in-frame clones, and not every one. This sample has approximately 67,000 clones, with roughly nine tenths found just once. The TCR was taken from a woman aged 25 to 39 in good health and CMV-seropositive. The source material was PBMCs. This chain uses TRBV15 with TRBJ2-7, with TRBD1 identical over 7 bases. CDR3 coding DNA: TGTGCCACCAGCAGAGATCCTCCGGGGAGAATGACAGGGCACTACGAGCAGTACTTC. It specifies CATSRDPPGRMTGHYEQYF.